One and the same sample provided the 32 T cell receptor beta chains below, sequenced in a study of blood T cell repertoires in COVID-19. Measured with immunoSEQ multiplex PCR; TCRdb has only the in-frame clones, and not every one. Of under 400,000 clones listed, approximately 87% were seen once; the top ten hold approximately 1.9%. The specimen was PBMCs or T cells enriched from blood (not recorded which). The receptors derive from a middle-aged man in a cohort exposed to, infected with or recovered from COVID-19 (not recorded which).

In its sample, this clone was seen a few times. The chain combines TRBV5-1 with TRBJ2-7, with TRBD1 matching over 9 bases. V trimming: 5 bases; J trimming: 4 bases; junction bases outside the gene matches: 16. From germline, CDR1 is SGHRS and CDR2 YFSETQ. The CDR3 covers 17 residues. The CDR3 sequence: CASRPPPGQGTEYEQYF. In DNA form, the CDR3 reads TGCGCCAGCAGACCGCCTCCGGGACAGGGAACTGAGTACGAGCAGTACTTC. The full variable domain, in which reference TRBV5-1 and TRBJ2-7 provide the parts outside the CDR3, is KAGVTQTPRYLIKTRGQQVTLSCSPISGHRSVSWYQQTPGQGLQFLFEYFSETQRNKGNFPGRFSGRQFSNSRSEMNVSTLELGDSALYLCASRPPPGQGTEYEQYFGPGTRLTVT.

The rearrangement links TRBV11-2 to TRBJ2-7; D is unresolved. The germline V gene has CDR1 SGHAT and CDR2 FQNNGV. The germline V and J ends were trimmed by 1 base and 3 bases, with 7 bases remaining between them. The CDR3 runs to 13 residues. Written as DNA, the CDR3 is TGTGCCAGCAGCTTAGCGGTCGGCTACGAGCAGTACTTC. Amino acid sequence: CASSLAVGYEQYF.

This clone was detected only a few times. The V gene is TRBV5-4, the J gene TRBJ2-7, with 7 bases that match TRBD1. V was clipped by 3 bases and J by 4 bases; unmatched bases: 7. This CDR3 is built from 14 residues. Germline loops: CDR1 SGHNT, CDR2 YYREEE (reference sequence). The CDR3 sequence is CASSSSGGRYEQYF. As DNA, the CDR3 is TGTGCCAGCAGCTCATCAGGGGGTAGGTACGAGCAGTACTTC.

The V gene is TRBV19, the J gene TRBJ1-1; D ambiguous. V dropped 3 bases and J dropped 4 bases, with 12 bases sitting between them. This CDR3 is 14 amino acids long. Germline CDR1 and CDR2: LNHDA and SQIVND (reference sequence). The CDR3 nucleotides read TGTGCCAGTAGTATCCCCCAGACGGGCACTGAAGCTTTCTTT. This sequence encodes CASSIPQTGTEAFF.

The chain combines TRBV7-9 with TRBJ2-7, with D possibly matching TRBD1 (6 bases). V was shortened by 5 bases and J by 6 bases, with 11 bases between the two germline ends. Germline CDR1 and CDR2: SEHNR and FQNEAQ (reference sequence). CDR3 length: 12 amino acids. CDR3 coding DNA: TGTGCCAGCAGCCCCGGACAGAGCGAGCAGTACTTC. Amino acid sequence: CASSPGQSEQYF. Based on the CDR3 plus reference TRBV7-9 and TRBJ2-7, the full variable domain is DTGVSQNPRHKITKRGQNVTFRCDPISEHNRLYWYRQTLGQGPEFLTYFQNEAQLEKSRLLSDRFSAERPKGSFSTLEIQRTEQGDSAMYLCASSPGQSEQYFGPGTRLTVT.

Worth noting for this clone: Distinct nucleotide sequences in the sample also encode this CDR3. The chain joins TRBV11-3 to TRBJ2-5; no clear D gene. V lost 1 base to trimming and J lost 1 base, with 7 bases between them. Germline V gene sequence: CDR1 SGHNT, CDR2 YENEEA. There are 14 residues in the CDR3. The CDR3 here is CASSLGGSQETQYF. In nucleotides, the CDR3 is TGTGCCAGCAGCTTAGGTGGCAGCCAAGAGACCCAGTACTTC.

The chain combines TRBV19 with TRBJ1-1; possibly TRBD1 for D (5 bases). CDR1 is LNHDA and CDR2 is SQIVND in the germline V gene (reference sequence). Trimming removed 5 bases from V and 5 bases from J, with 12 bases in between. This CDR3 has 13 amino acids. DNA for the CDR3: TGTGCCAGTAGTGGACACAAGACGACTGAAGCTTTCTTT. Protein sequence: CASSGHKTTEAFF.

V gene TRBV19 combines with J gene TRBJ2-1, with 8 bases identical to TRBD2. Germline CDR1 reads LNHDA; CDR2 reads SQIVND (reference sequence). This CDR3 spans 14 amino acids. The ends lost 7 bases at V and 8 bases at J; junction bases unmatched: 10. The CDR3 sequence is CASTIRGGEDEQFF. The CDR3 region has the DNA TGTGCCAGTACAATCCGGGGGGGAGAGGATGAGCAGTTCTTC.

V gene TRBV27 combines with J gene TRBJ2-1; TRBD1 might be the D (6 bases). The CDR3 extends over 12 amino acids. Deletions cut 6 bases from V and 9 bases from J, with 12 bases between. Germline values: CDR1 MNHEY, CDR2 SMNVEV (reference sequence). Here the CDR3 DNA reads TGTGCCAGCAGCTTACAGGGTAGTGAGCAGTTCTTC. Residues: CASSLQGSEQFF.

This rearrangement joins TRBV7-9 to TRBJ2-2, with TRBD2 identical over 10 bases. With V trimmed by 2 bases and J by 6 bases, 6 bases remained unmatched. The CDR3 runs to 16 residues. The germline V gene has CDR1 SEHNR and CDR2 FQNEAQ (reference sequence). CDR3 loop: CASSLWASGSPGELFF. Here the CDR3 DNA reads TGTGCCAGCAGCTTATGGGCTAGCGGGAGCCCCGGGGAGCTGTTTTTT.

The genes are TRBV10-2 and TRBJ2-5; the match to TRBD1 covers 7 bases. CDR1 and CDR2 from the germline V gene are WSHSY and SAAADI. After removal of 7 bases from V and 1 base from J, the junction contained 3 bases not matched to a gene. The CDR3 sequence is 13 residues long. The CDR3 coding sequence is TGCGCCAGCAATAGACAGGGCCAAGAGACCCAGTACTTC. The encoded protein is CASNRQGQETQYF.

This rearrangement joins TRBV20-1 to TRBJ1-4; 7 bases are a match to TRBD1. CDR3 length: 14 amino acids. The trim removed 3 bases at V and 8 bases at J, leaving 9 bases unmatched. Germline V gives CDR1 DFQATT, CDR2 SNEGSKA (reference sequence). CDR3: CSASRPGQSEKLFF. CDR3 coding DNA: TGCAGTGCTAGTCGCCCGGGACAGTCCGAAAAACTGTTTTTT.

The chain employs TRBV15 and TRBJ2-4, with D possibly matching TRBD1 (7 bases). The CDR3 contains 17 residues. Trimming took off 6 bases at V and 0 bases at J, with 18 bases between the two ends. Germline CDR1 is LNHNV and CDR2 is YYDKDF (reference sequence). CDR3 loop: CATSMNRQGLAKNIQYF. CDR3 bases: TGTGCCACCAGTATGAATAGACAGGGACTAGCCAAAAACATTCAGTACTTC.

This clone was recorded at least ten times. This chain uses TRBV6-1 with TRBJ1-1; 9 bases are a match to TRBD1. The V gene end was trimmed by 2 bases and the J gene end by 3 bases; junction bases not matched to a gene: 4. The germline gives CDR1 MNHNS, CDR2 SASEGT. The CDR3 is made up of 15 amino acids. This chain's CDR3 is CASSEPTGGYTEAFF. As DNA, the CDR3 is TGTGCCAGCAGTGAACCAACAGGGGGCTACACTGAAGCTTTCTTT.

The chain carries TRBV4-1 and TRBJ2-1, with 7 positions matching TRBD2. The CDR3 loop spans 15 amino acids. Germline CDR1 reads MGHRA; CDR2 reads YSYEKL. V gave up 4 bases and J gave up 5 bases; unmatched junction bases: 8. CDR3 DNA sequence: TGCGCCAGCAGCCCTAGATATCTAGCGGACAATGAGCAGTTCTTC. Translation gives CASSPRYLADNEQFF.

This chain joins TRBV5-1 and TRBJ2-7; D is undetermined. Germline V gives CDR1 SGHRS, CDR2 YFSETQ. CDR3 size: 12 residues. Deletions cut 4 bases from V and 6 bases from J, with 11 bases between. The CDR3 protein is CASSMTRREQYF. DNA for the CDR3: TGCGCCAGCAGCATGACCAGGCGCGAGCAGTACTTC.

This chain uses TRBV2 with TRBJ2-2; D call uncertain. The CDR3 spans 13 residues. The germline V gene has CDR1 SNHLY and CDR2 FYNNEI. Trimming took off 0 bases at V and 8 bases at J, with 7 bases between the two ends. The CDR3 spells CASSEAMAGELFF. CDR3 nucleotides: TGTGCCAGCAGTGAAGCGATGGCTGGGGAGCTGTTTTTT.

CDR3 nucleotides: TGTGCCAGCAGCCGGGACTACAACACAGATACGCAGTATTTT. Translated, it gives CASSRDYNTDTQYF. This chain joins TRBV11-2 and TRBJ2-3, with TRBD2 identical over 7 bases. V lost 5 bases to trimming and J lost 2 bases; unmatched junction nucleotides: 4. Germline-derived CDR1 and CDR2 are SGHAT and FQNNGV. The CDR3 contains 14 residues.

The rearrangement joins TRBV10-3 to TRBJ2-7; 12 bases are shared with TRBD1. This CDR3 spans 13 amino acids. The germline V gene encodes CDR1 ENHRY and CDR2 SYGVKD. Trimming took 10 bases from V and 5 from J; bases not matched to a gene: 6. CDR3 in amino acids: CASRDRGLDEQYF. DNA for the CDR3: TGTGCCAGCCGGGACAGGGGGCTGGACGAGCAGTACTTC.

This chain connects TRBV28 to TRBJ1-5; 8 bases match TRBD1. This CDR3 region has 15 residues. From germline, CDR1 is MDHEN and CDR2 SYDVKM. The junction had 8 bases not matched to a gene; V was cut back by 6 bases and J by 4 bases. This CDR3 is CASSKTGVRNQPQHF. The DNA of the CDR3 is TGTGCCAGCAGCAAGACAGGGGTGAGGAATCAGCCCCAGCATTTT. The whole variable domain, remainder taken from reference TRBV28 and TRBJ1-5, is DVKVTQSSRYLVKRTGEKVFLECVQDMDHENMFWYRQDPGLGLRLIYFSYDVKMKEKGDIPEGYSVSREKKERFSLILESASTNQTSMYLCASSKTGVRNQPQHFGDGTRLSIL.

The J gene is TRBJ1-5, the V gene TRBV3-1 (or the pseudogene TRBV3-2); D perhaps matches TRBD1 (5 bases). The V gene's germline CDR1 is LGHDT and CDR2 YNNKEL (reference sequence). This CDR3 comprises 16 residues. V shed 1 base and J shed 7 bases, with 17 bases lying between them. In nucleotides, the CDR3 is TGTGCCAGCAGCCAAGGAGGACAAGGGTCGAGGCAGCCCCAGCATTTT. It is translated as CASSQGGQGSRQPQHF.

The genes are TRBV18 and TRBJ1-2; 9 nucleotides line up with TRBD1. Unmatched junction bases numbered 7, after V lost 3 bases and J lost 8 bases. The germline V gene has CDR1 KGHSH and CDR2 LQKENI. The CDR3 covers 14 residues. In DNA, the CDR3 is TGTGCCAGCTCACCCGGGACAGGGATCGGCGGCTACACCTTC. Translating gives CASSPGTGIGGYTF.

The rearrangement links TRBV5-1 to TRBJ2-7, with 14 nucleotides matching TRBD2. Trimming removed 4 bases from V and 6 bases from J; junction bases left unmatched: 9. CDR3 length equals 16 residues. From germline, CDR1 is SGHRS and CDR2 YFSETQ. The CDR3 reads CASSAGGLAGASEQYF. CDR3 bases: TGCGCCAGCAGCGCCGGGGGACTAGCGGGAGCCTCCGAGCAGTACTTC.

This chain links TRBV5-1 with TRBJ2-7, with no clear D. Trimming cost V 5 bases and J 12 bases, with 12 bases left between them. From germline, CDR1 is SGHRS and CDR2 YFSETQ. The CDR3 covers 10 residues. CDR3 coding DNA: TGCGCCAGCAGAGTGACCCCTAGGTACTTC. It translates to CASRVTPRYF.

The CDR3 DNA reads as TGTGCCAGCAGCCAAGATACGGGTCGGGGGGACTCCTACGAGCAGTACTTC. Translating it yields CASSQDTGRGDSYEQYF. The chain couples TRBV4-2 to TRBJ2-7; 7 bases agree with TRBD2. Germline assignment: CDR1 LGHNA and CDR2 YNFKEQ. The V segment lost 0 bases and the J segment 0 bases; nucleotides outside the gene matches: 8. This CDR3 is built from 17 residues.

This rearrangement joins TRBV27 to TRBJ1-1; TRBD1 agrees at 9 bases. This CDR3 comprises 16 residues. V lost 3 bases, J lost 4 bases, and 9 bases stayed unmatched. Per the germline V gene, CDR1 is MNHEY and CDR2 is SMNVEV (reference sequence). The CDR3 region is CASSFLQGAAFTEAFF. CDR3 bases: TGTGCCAGCAGTTTTTTACAGGGGGCGGCGTTCACTGAAGCTTTCTTT.

The V and J genes are TRBV6-1 and TRBJ1-1, with a tentative D call TRBD1 (6 bases). The CDR3 runs to 16 residues. Trimming took 2 bases from V and 0 from J, leaving 13 bases between them. From germline, CDR1 is MNHNS and CDR2 SASEGT. CDR3 residues: CASSERGGGLNTEAFF. CDR3 in DNA: TGTGCCAGCAGTGAAAGGGGAGGGGGTCTGAACACTGAAGCTTTCTTT.

This clone has more than one count but fewer than ten. This sequence joins TRBV6-5 and TRBJ2-3; D is unclear. V was shortened by 7 bases and J by 0 bases, with 8 bases between the two germline ends. Germline assignment: CDR1 MNHEY and CDR2 SVGAGI. The length of the CDR3 is 13 residues. For the CDR3, the DNA is TGTGCCAGCAAGGCGGAGAGCACAGATACGCAGTATTTT. Amino acids: CASKAESTDTQYF.

This clone was picked up a small number of times. This CDR3 is CASSFRDRSSPLHF. As DNA, the CDR3 is TGTGCCAGCAGTTTCCGGGACAGGTCTTCACCCCTCCACTTT. The chain recombines TRBV6-5 with TRBJ1-6; 8 bases are a match to TRBD1. CDR1 is MNHEY, CDR2 SVGAGI, per germline. Unmatched junction bases numbered 5, after V lost 4 bases and J lost 9 bases. CDR3 size: 14 residues.

V gene TRBV7-8 combines with J gene TRBJ2-3, with 14 bases fitting TRBD2. With V trimmed by 6 bases and J by 4 bases, 6 bases remained unmatched. In germline, CDR1 is SGHVS, CDR2 FQNEAQ. The CDR3 has 16 residues. Written as DNA, the CDR3 is TGTGCCAGCAGGGCCGGGACTAGCGGGAGCTCAGATACGCAGTATTTT. It encodes CASRAGTSGSSDTQYF. Full variable domain (missing parts from reference TRBV7-8 and TRBJ2-3): GAGVSQSPRYKVAKRGQDVALRCDPISGHVSLFWYQQALGQGPEFLTYFQNEAQLDKSGLPSDRFFAERPEGSVSTLKIQRTQQEDSAVYLCASRAGTSGSSDTQYFGPGTRLTVL.

The gene calls are TRBV7-9 and TRBJ2-7; 8 bases are a match to TRBD1. Losses at the gene ends were 5 bases for V and 1 base for J; bases not matched to a gene: 4. The CDR3 spans 14 residues. The germline V gene has CDR1 SEHNR and CDR2 FQNEAQ (reference sequence). The CDR3 DNA follows: TGTGCCAGCAGCACACGACAGGGGTCCTACGAGCAGTACTTC. It codes for CASSTRQGSYEQYF.

This chain links TRBV5-1 with TRBJ2-7; D remains unclear. The V and J ends lost 4 bases and 7 bases respectively, with 15 bases between them. CDR3 length: 13 amino acids. CDR1 and CDR2 (germline): SGHRS, YFSETQ. The chain's CDR3 is CASSQGGTTEQYF. The CDR3 DNA follows: TGCGCCAGCAGCCAAGGCGGTACTACGGAGCAGTACTTC.